This entry is about one T cell receptor beta chain. This sample is part of a study of blood T cell repertoires in COVID-19. Across the study: Acute and convalescent COVID-19 specimens originated in the United States, Italy and Spain. PBMCs, B-cell-depleted T cells, or T cells provided the cDNA or gDNA that made up the material.

The CDR3 has 12 residues. Germline-derived CDR1 and CDR2 are SGHRS and YFSETQ. V shed 4 bases, J shed 10 bases, and the junction held 4 bases outside the gene matches. The authors' processing: Cell counts per sample came from amplifying reference gene primers. Repertoires were generated with immunoSEQ multiplex PCR, while TCRdb's copy carries only in-frame clones and drops some. V and J calls and clone size are given by that table; D and trimming were obtained from the DNA. This sample has 95,000 to 110,000 clones, with more than 70% found just once. The rearrangement uses TRBV5-1 and TRBJ2-1, with TRBD1 identical over 8 bases. The specimen sequenced was peripheral blood. This clonotype was sampled from a human donor in a cohort sampled during active COVID-19. CDR3 region: CASSHGQGEQFF. The CDR3 coding sequence is TGCGCCAGCAGCCACGGACAGGGAGAGCAGTTCTTC.